The entry that follows covers one T cell receptor beta chain sequence. No antigen is known for it. Base qualities are missing; no much larger clone stands one base away. These data are taken from a study of control samples from healthy donors and cancer patients (dated by TCRdb to 2018 to 2020). The receptor library was made with the immunoSEQ multiplex PCR assay. TCRdb obtained this table from immuneACCESS and retained in-frame rearrangements with V and J assigned. These tables miss some clones; where compared with another copy, unresolved V genes account for less than half of the shortfall, and the remainder is unexplained. This sample is represented by tens of thousands of clones; around four fifths of them were singletons. Approximately 50% of the sample is in the top ten clones. For CDR1 and CDR2, the germline V gene lists ENHRY and SYGVKD. The CDR3, from cysteine to phenylalanine, totals 15 residues. The read is trimmed to its CDR3 DNA, 45 bases read in frame from base 1. Relative to germline, V is 5 bases shorter and J is 5 bases shorter, with 16 bases between their ends.

Sequencing was performed on blood. This TCR derives from a man aged 60 to 75 in good health. The rearrangement joined TRBV10-3 to TRBJ1-3; the D gene is perhaps TRBD1, on 6 matching bases. CDR3 region: CAISPTGTMRNTIYF. The DNA is TGTGCCATCAGTCCGACCGGGACAATGAGAAACACCATATATTTT.